Presented here are 32 T cell receptor beta chains from one specimen sequenced in a study of shared clonotypes between healthy human individuals. Here immunoSEQ multiplex PCR was the method, and the copy in TCRdb shows in-frame clones only, minus some. The top ten hold 9.5% to 15% of the sample, which has 500,000 to 650,000 clones, around 81% seen once. The sequencing input was PBMCs. The source of these receptors is a woman in her thirties or forties in good health. Some clones in this sample may be carry-over from other donors' samples.

The genes are TRBV2 and TRBJ1-5, with D maybe TRBD1 (6 bases). Trimming cost V 6 bases and J 5 bases, with 8 bases left between them. The germline V gene has CDR1 SNHLY and CDR2 FYNNEI. CDR3 size: 12 residues. Here the CDR3 DNA reads TGTGCCAGCAGGGACAGATATCAGCCCCAGCATTTT. The encoded protein is CASRDRYQPQHF.

This sequence joins TRBV7-2 and TRBJ2-7, with 10 bases that match TRBD1. The germline gives CDR1 SGHTA, CDR2 FQGNSA. The CDR3 contains 13 residues. The V segment lost 5 bases and the J segment 6 bases; nucleotides outside the gene matches: 4. CDR3 coding DNA: TGTGCCAGCAGCCGACAGGGGGCCGGCGAGCAGTACTTC. It codes for CASSRQGAGEQYF.

The V gene is TRBV9, the J gene TRBJ2-2; 9 nucleotides match TRBD2. Germline-derived CDR1 and CDR2 are SGDLS and YYNGEE. Trimming took 3 bases from V and 6 from J; bases not matched to a gene: 9. The CDR3 runs 16 residues. This CDR3 reads CASSAPLIAGAGELFF. DNA of the CDR3: TGTGCCAGCAGCGCCCCATTGATAGCGGGAGCCGGGGAGCTGTTTTTT.

This clone was observed a handful of times. A far larger clone is a single base away, which makes a read error likely. This chain joins TRBV11-3 and TRBJ1-1, with D hard to call. Germline assignment: CDR1 SGHNT and CDR2 YENEEA. Deletions cut 1 base from V and 0 bases from J, with 3 bases between. The CDR3 runs to 13 residues. The CDR3 coding sequence is TGTGCCAGCAGCTTAGGAGTGAACACTGAAGCTTTCTTT. Its translation: CASSLGVNTEAFF.

A note on this clone: One end of the junction varies from germline; a read error may be responsible. This chain connects TRBV7-7 to TRBJ2-5; 13 positions match TRBD2. Germline V gene lookup returns CDR1 SSHAT and CDR2 FNYEAQ (reference sequence). The CDR3 totals 16 residues. CDR3 in DNA: TGTGCTAGCAGCTCCGGACTAGCGGGAGATCTGGGGACCCAGTACTTC. It translates to CASSSGLAGDLGTQYF.

This clone is a singleton in its sample. The chain combines TRBV19 with TRBJ2-1; 10 bases match TRBD2. With V trimmed by 5 bases and J by 7 bases, 8 bases remained unmatched. This CDR3 is built from 15 residues. Germline V gene lookup returns CDR1 LNHDA and CDR2 SQIVND (reference sequence). CDR3 region: CASSPSGRAKNEQFF. The CDR3 bases are TGTGCCAGTAGTCCTAGCGGGAGAGCAAAGAATGAGCAGTTCTTC. The full variable domain, rest sourced from reference TRBV19 and TRBJ2-1, is DGGITQSPKYLFRKEGQNVTLSCEQNLNHDAMYWYRQDPGQGLRLIYYSQIVNDFQKGDIAEGYSVSREKKESFPLTVTSAQKNPTAFYLCASSPSGRAKNEQFFGPGTRLTVL.

Note on this clone: A clone one base away is much larger, so this may be a read error. The J gene is TRBJ1-1, the V gene TRBV6-1; D perhaps matches TRBD1 (5 bases). CDR1 and CDR2 (germline): MNHNS, SASEGT. This CDR3 spans 12 amino acids. CDR3 loop: CASSLPTGGASF. As DNA, the CDR3 is TGTGCCAGCAGTCTCCCTACGGGAGGGGCTTCCTTT.

The chain joins TRBV15 to TRBJ1-5, with D unclear. Deletions cut 1 base from V and 1 base from J, with 5 bases between. CDR3 length: 14 amino acids. Germline values: CDR1 LNHNV, CDR2 YYDKDF (reference sequence). The CDR3 here is CATSRVGSNQPQHF. The CDR3 nucleotides read TGTGCCACCAGCAGAGTTGGCAGCAATCAGCCCCAGCATTTT.

V and J are TRBV2 and TRBJ2-3, with 9 bases lining up with TRBD1. This CDR3 has 15 amino acids. With V trimmed by 1 base and J by 5 bases, 4 bases remained unmatched. The germline CDR1 and CDR2 sequences are SNHLY and FYNNEI. CDR3 residues: CASSEVGQGGDTQYF. The CDR3 coding sequence is TGTGCCAGCAGTGAAGTGGGACAGGGAGGAGATACGCAGTATTTT.

V usage is TRBV18 and J usage is TRBJ2-7; tentative D call: TRBD2 (6 bases). The CDR3 loop spans 12 amino acids. In germline, CDR1 is KGHSH, CDR2 LQKENI. The V end was cut by 4 bases, the J end by 8 bases, with 12 bases between. The CDR3 nucleotides are TGTGCCAGCTCACAAAGACTAGAAAAGCAGTACTTC. Translated, it gives CASSQRLEKQYF.

This rearrangement joins TRBV10-3 to TRBJ1-5; weak D call: TRBD1 (5 bases). Germline loops: CDR1 ENHRY, CDR2 SYGVKD. The germline V and J ends were trimmed by 7 bases and 5 bases, with 15 bases remaining between them. CDR3 size: 14 residues. CDR3 sequence (DNA): TGTGCCATCACCCAGCAGAGGGACGATCAGCCCCAGCATTTT. Translating gives CAITQQRDDQPQHF.

The chain has TRBV9 and TRBJ2-1; no firm D call. The ends were cut back, 6 bases at V and 11 bases at J, with 9 bases in the middle. The CDR3 is 10 amino acids. Germline CDR1 is SGDLS and CDR2 is YYNGEE. CDR3: CASTVIKQFF. The CDR3 bases are TGTGCCAGCACCGTGATTAAGCAGTTCTTC.

CDR3 in DNA: TGTGCCAGCAGCCCCGGACAGGTGTCGAACACCGGGGAGCTGTTTTTT. It is translated as CASSPGQVSNTGELFF. The chain has TRBV7-3 and TRBJ2-2; 7 nucleotides match TRBD1. CDR1 and CDR2 from the germline V gene are SGHTA and FQGTGA. The ends lost 5 bases at V and 0 bases at J; junction bases unmatched: 6. The length of the CDR3 is 16 residues.

Turning to this clone: A much larger clone differs by one base, so this may be a read error. V gene TRBV29-1 combines with J gene TRBJ2-3; D remains unclear. The germline V gene encodes CDR1 SQVTM and CDR2 ANQGSEA. CDR3 length equals 12 residues. In DNA form, the CDR3 reads TGCAGCGTTGAAGCAGACACAGATACGCGGTATTTT. Protein: CSVEADTDTRYF.

V is TRBV30 and J is TRBJ2-1, with 8 bases that match TRBD2. CDR1 is GTSNPN, CDR2 SVGIG, per germline (reference sequence). After removal of 0 bases from V and 9 bases from J, the junction contained 7 bases not matched to a gene. The CDR3 consists of 14 residues. The CDR3 protein is CAWSVGAGVGEQFF. Written as DNA, the CDR3 is TGTGCCTGGAGTGTAGGAGCGGGAGTCGGTGAGCAGTTCTTC.

V gene TRBV2 combines with J gene TRBJ2-7; 10 bases map to TRBD2. V lost 1 base and J lost 0; bases outside the gene matches: 3. Germline assignment: CDR1 SNHLY and CDR2 FYNNEI. This CDR3 comprises 16 residues. The CDR3, as DNA: TGTGCCAGCAGTGAAGGACTAGCGGGCGTCTCCTACGAGCAGTACTTC. Its protein is CASSEGLAGVSYEQYF.

This chain connects TRBV7-2 to TRBJ2-7; D gene ambiguous. V was trimmed by 0 bases and J by 2 bases, leaving 5 bases between them. This CDR3 has 13 amino acids. Germline V CDR1 and CDR2: SGHTA, FQGNSA. CDR3 sequence: CASSLASTYEQYF. The CDR3, as DNA: TGTGCCAGCAGCTTAGCGTCCACCTACGAGCAGTACTTC.

In its sample, this clone was seen a few times. The rearrangement joins TRBV28 to TRBJ2-1, with 14 bases lining up with TRBD2. CDR1 MDHEN and CDR2 SYDVKM come from the germline V gene. This CDR3 comprises 16 residues. The V gene end was trimmed by 5 bases and the J gene end by 5 bases; junction bases not matched to a gene: 5. The CDR3, as DNA: TGTGCCAGCAGTACGACTAGCGGGAGGGGTAACAATGAGCAGTTCTTC. The encoded protein is CASSTTSGRGNNEQFF.

This chain joins TRBV2 and TRBJ1-2; no definite D call. The CDR3 contains 11 residues. Per the germline V gene, CDR1 is SNHLY and CDR2 is FYNNEI. With 8 bases removed from V and 4 bases from J, the gap between germline ends came to 8 bases. The DNA for the CDR3 is TGTGCCAGCTCAAACAGCTATGGCTACACCTTC. Protein: CASSNSYGYTF.

The rearrangement uses TRBV2 and TRBJ1-2, with 12 bases lining up with TRBD1. J lost 4 bases, V lost 8 bases, and 8 bases had no gene match. Germline CDR1 reads SNHLY; CDR2 reads FYNNEI. This CDR3 region has 15 residues. The CDR3 DNA follows: TGTGCCAGCGCTAGGGACAGGGGGCTCTTCTATGGCTACACCTTC. Translated, it gives CASARDRGLFYGYTF.

This clone appeared once. The chain combines TRBV5-1 with TRBJ2-5; 12 bases are a match to TRBD2. The V gene end was trimmed by 4 bases and the J gene end by 5 bases; junction bases not matched to a gene: 9. The CDR3 runs 16 residues. Germline CDR1 and CDR2: SGHRS and YFSETQ. CDR3 in DNA: TGCGCCAGCAGCCCCCAGACTAGCGGGAGTGGGGAGACCCAGTACTTC. Protein product: CASSPQTSGSGETQYF.

The chain carries TRBV5-1 and TRBJ2-1; 13 bases match TRBD2. Germline CDR1 SGHRS, CDR2 YFSETQ. Losses at the gene ends were 0 bases for V and 0 bases for J; bases not matched to a gene: 3. CDR3 size: 18 residues. The CDR3 loop is CASSLAGLAGSSYNEQFF. The CDR3, as DNA: TGCGCCAGCAGCTTGGCGGGACTAGCGGGAAGCTCCTACAATGAGCAGTTCTTC.

This chain links TRBV5-6 with TRBJ2-1; D gene uncertain. Between the trimmed V and J ends, which lost 2 bases and 4 bases, there was a span of 19 bases. This CDR3 has 17 amino acids. The germline gives CDR1 SGHDT, CDR2 YYEEEE. The CDR3 region has the DNA TGTGCCAGCAGCTTCGAAAAGGGAATCCATAAGTACAATGAGCAGTTCTTC. This translates into CASSFEKGIHKYNEQFF.

The V gene is TRBV2, the J gene TRBJ2-3, with D hard to call. CDR1 is SNHLY, CDR2 FYNNEI, per germline. Trimming stripped 2 bases from V and 3 bases from J, with 6 bases between. The CDR3 spans 13 residues. The CDR3 spells CASSERKTDTQYF. CDR3 bases: TGTGCCAGCAGTGAAAGGAAAACAGATACGCAGTATTTT.

The table lists this clone with a few counts. The J gene is TRBJ2-7, the V gene TRBV30, with D uncertain. The length of the CDR3 is 17 residues. Germline values: CDR1 GTSNPN, CDR2 SVGIG (reference sequence). V gave up 0 bases and J gave up 5 bases, with 23 bases separating them. CDR3 loop: CAWSVLPTGRSRDEQYF. In DNA form, the CDR3 reads TGTGCCTGGAGTGTCCTCCCCACTGGCCGCAGTCGGGACGAGCAGTACTTC.

This chain connects TRBV9 to TRBJ2-3; 7 nucleotides match TRBD2. The CDR3 consists of 14 residues. The V segment lost 6 bases and the J segment 3 bases; nucleotides outside the gene matches: 7. The germline gives CDR1 SGDLS, CDR2 YYNGEE. The CDR3 DNA is TGTGCCAGCAATAAGGGGAGGGATACAGATACGCAGTATTTT. Amino acid sequence: CASNKGRDTDTQYF.

The genes are TRBV28 and TRBJ1-2; D is unclear. CDR1 MDHEN and CDR2 SYDVKM come from the germline V gene. V was cut by 8 bases and J by 1 base, with 5 bases left in between. CDR3 length: 11 amino acids. CDR3 in amino acids: CASHNNYGYTF. CDR3 coding DNA: TGTGCCAGCCATAATAACTATGGCTACACCTTC.

This clone was picked up many times. The V and J genes are TRBV19 and TRBJ2-2; no clear D gene. The germline V gene encodes CDR1 LNHDA and CDR2 SQIVND (reference sequence). CDR3 size: 14 residues. V was pared by 4 bases and J by 0 bases, with 6 bases between. The CDR3 coding sequence is TGTGCCAGTAGTACGACTCCGAACACCGGGGAGCTGTTTTTT. Translated: CASSTTPNTGELFF. The complete variable domain, with remaining parts taken from reference TRBV19 and TRBJ2-2, reads DGGITQSPKYLFRKEGQNVTLSCEQNLNHDAMYWYRQDPGQGLRLIYYSQIVNDFQKGDIAEGYSVSREKKESFPLTVTSAQKNPTAFYLCASSTTPNTGELFFGEGSRLTVL.

This chain joins TRBV29-1 and TRBJ1-2; D is unresolved. V was shortened by 2 bases and J by 4 bases, with 11 bases between the two germline ends. The CDR3 totals 13 residues. Looked up from germline, CDR1 is SQVTM and CDR2 is ANQGSEA. The CDR3 region has the DNA TGCAGCGTTGAATTACCCGGAGGCTATGGCTACACCTTC. Amino acids: CSVELPGGYGYTF.

The chain combines TRBV28 with TRBJ2-1, with a possible D match to TRBD1 (6 bases). V lost 6 bases to trimming and J lost 4 bases, with 16 bases between them. CDR1 MDHEN and CDR2 SYDVKM come from the germline V gene. The CDR3 contains 15 residues. CDR3 coding DNA: TGTGCCAGCAGCCTAAGGGGGTCAGGATACAATGAGCAGTTCTTC. Translation: CASSLRGSGYNEQFF.

This clone turned up a few times. This could be a read error, since a much larger clone is one nucleotide away. This chain links TRBV4-2 with TRBJ2-7; the D gene could be TRBD1 or TRBD2 (5 bases each). The length of the CDR3 is 17 residues. Germline V lookup: CDR1 LGHNA, CDR2 YNFKEQ. This chain's CDR3 is CAGSQEGPTEPTYEQYF. The CDR3 DNA sequence: TGTGCCGGCAGCCAAGAGGGGCCGACAGAGCCCACCTACGAGCAGTACTTC.

This rearrangement joins TRBV2 to TRBJ1-4; 11 positions match TRBD1. The CDR3 contains 15 residues. Germline V CDR1 and CDR2: SNHLY, FYNNEI. V gave up 1 base and J gave up 7 bases; unmatched junction bases: 2. CDR3 in amino acids: CASSEGTGGTEKLFF. The CDR3 nucleotides read TGTGCCAGCAGTGAAGGGACAGGGGGCACTGAAAAACTGTTTTTT.